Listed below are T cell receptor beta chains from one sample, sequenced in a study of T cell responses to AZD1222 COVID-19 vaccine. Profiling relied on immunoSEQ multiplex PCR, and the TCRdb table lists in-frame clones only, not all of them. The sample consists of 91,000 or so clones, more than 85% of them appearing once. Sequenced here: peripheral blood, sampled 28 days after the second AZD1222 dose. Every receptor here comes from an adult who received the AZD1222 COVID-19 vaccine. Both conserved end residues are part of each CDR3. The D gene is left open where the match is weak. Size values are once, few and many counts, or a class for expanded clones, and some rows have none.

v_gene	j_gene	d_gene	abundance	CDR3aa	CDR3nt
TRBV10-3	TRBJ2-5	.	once	CAISDGAESGETQYF	TGTGCCATCAGTGACGGGGCAGAGAGTGGGGAGACCCAGTACTTC
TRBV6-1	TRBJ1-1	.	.	CASSVGRGGYMNTEAFF	TGTGCCAGCAGTGTTGGCCGGGGAGGATACATGAACACTGAAGCTTTCTTT
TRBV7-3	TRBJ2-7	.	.	CASSSGADYEQYF	TGTGCCAGCAGCTCCGGGGCAGACTACGAGCAGTACTTC
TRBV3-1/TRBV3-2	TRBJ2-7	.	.	CASSPDHSYEQYF	TGTGCCAGCAGCCCGGACCATTCCTACGAGCAGTACTTC
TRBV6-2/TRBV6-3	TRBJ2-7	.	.	CASSYSLETFYF	TGTGCCAGCAGTTACTCTTTAGAGACTTTTTACTTC
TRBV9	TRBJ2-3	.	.	CASSRRTAASDTQYF	TGTGCCAGCAGTCGAAGGACAGCTGCGTCAGATACGCAGTATTTT
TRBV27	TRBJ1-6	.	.	CASRTVIRSDSNSPLHF	TGTGCCAGCCGGACCGTGATTAGGAGCGACTCTAATTCACCCCTCCACTTT
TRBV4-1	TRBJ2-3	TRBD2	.	CASSQDRLAGRTDTQYF	TGCGCCAGCAGCCAAGATCGCCTAGCGGGGCGCACAGATACGCAGTATTTT
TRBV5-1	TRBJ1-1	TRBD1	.	CASSSAQGAATEAFF	TGCGCCAGCAGCTCAGCTCAGGGGGCTGCCACTGAAGCTTTCTTT
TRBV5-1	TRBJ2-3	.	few	CASRTTDTGYTDTQYF	TGCGCCAGCCGAACAACGGACACCGGCTATACAGATACGCAGTATTTT
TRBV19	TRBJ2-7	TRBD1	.	CASSPRQGTYEQYF	TGTGCCAGTAGTCCCCGACAGGGAACCTACGAGCAGTACTTC
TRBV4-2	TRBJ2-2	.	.	CASSQGGGAGELFF	TGTGCCAGCAGCCAAGGGGGCGGGGCAGGGGAGCTGTTTTTT